A single sample is the source of the 2 T cell receptor beta chains below, sequenced in a study of cytotoxic CD8 clonotypes in ibrutinib-treated CLL (dated by TCRdb to the early 2020s). The protocol used for the library was the immunoSEQ multiplex PCR assay. TCRdb stores this immuneACCESS table with in-frame sequences only. Part of the clones is absent; in the studies checked, under half of the shortfall reflects unresolved V genes, and no reason is known for the rest. Within this sample are under 200,000 clones, with about 80% of them counted one time only. The ten largest clonotypes hold 3.5% to 5.5% of the sample. In light of the paper, this sample's time point label describes: around 25 months on ibrutinib. The specimen was PBMCs, collected after 24 months of ibrutinib treatment. All receptors come from a human donor with chronic lymphocytic leukemia.

The gene calls are TRBV7-6 and TRBJ1-5; D unresolved. This CDR3 has 12 amino acids. V was pared by 1 base and J by 7 bases, with 5 bases between. Germline CDR1 and CDR2: SGHVS and FNYEAQ. The CDR3 sequence: CASSLVGQPQHF. The DNA of the CDR3 is TGTGCCAGCAGCTTAGTCGGGCAGCCCCAGCATTTT.

The V call is TRBV28, the J call TRBJ2-5; D possibly corresponds to TRBD1 (5 bases). This CDR3 spans 15 amino acids. Germline CDR1 MDHEN, CDR2 SYDVKM. V was cut by 3 bases and J by 2 bases, with 13 bases left in between. In nucleotides, the CDR3 is TGTGCCAGCAGTTTTGGTAGCACAGGACAAGAGACCCAGTACTTC. Amino acids: CASSFGSTGQETQYF. Combining the CDR3 with reference TRBV28 and TRBJ2-5 gives the whole variable domain DVKVTQSSRYLVKRTGEKVFLECVQDMDHENMFWYRQDPGLGLRLIYFSYDVKMKEKGDIPEGYSVSREKKERFSLILESASTNQTSMYLCASSFGSTGQETQYFGPGTRLLVL.